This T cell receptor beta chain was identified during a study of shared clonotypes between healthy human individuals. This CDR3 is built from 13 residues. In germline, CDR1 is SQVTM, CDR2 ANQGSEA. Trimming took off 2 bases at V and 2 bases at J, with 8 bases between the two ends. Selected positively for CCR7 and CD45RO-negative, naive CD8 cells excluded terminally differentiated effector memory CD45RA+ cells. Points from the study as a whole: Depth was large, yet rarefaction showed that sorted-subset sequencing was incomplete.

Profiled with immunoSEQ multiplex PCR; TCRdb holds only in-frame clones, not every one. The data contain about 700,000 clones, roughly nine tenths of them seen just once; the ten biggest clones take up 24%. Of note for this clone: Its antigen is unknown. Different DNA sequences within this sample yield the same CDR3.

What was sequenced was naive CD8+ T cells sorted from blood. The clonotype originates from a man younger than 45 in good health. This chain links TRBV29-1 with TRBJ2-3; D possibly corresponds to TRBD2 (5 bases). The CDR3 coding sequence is TGCAGCGTTGAACTAGCTAACACAGATACGCAGTATTTT. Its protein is CSVELANTDTQYF.